The sequence of this T cell receptor (beta chain) was determined in a study of beta chain features in type 1 diabetes. What was sequenced were expressed TCRB transcripts, since all of the isolated RNA had been reverse transcribed. The data were produced by immunoSEQ multiplex PCR, yet TCRdb's version contains in-frame clones alone and is incomplete. Altogether roughly 290,000 clones are present, under 8.5% being singletons, with the ten largest covering 1%. Each sorted population was over 98% pure. With 1 base removed from V and 0 bases from J, the gap between germline ends came to 5 bases. This CDR3 region has 15 residues. Germline V CDR1 and CDR2: SGHRS, YFSETQ. This clone came up a few times. No antigen is known for it. General study findings and limits: The study found fewer insertions and more deletions at VDJ junctions in type 1 diabetes patients.

The V and J genes are TRBV5-1 and TRBJ2-6; D remains ambiguous. This TCR was sampled from a woman younger than 30 in good health. Sequences were obtained from central memory CD4+ T cells from blood. CDR3 sequence (DNA): TGCGCCAGCAGCTTGCGTTTCTCTGGGGCCAACGTCCTGACTTTC. As protein: CASSLRFSGANVLTF.